The rows below give T cell receptor beta chains drawn from one sample of a study of blood T cell repertoires in COVID-19. The data were produced by immunoSEQ multiplex PCR, yet TCRdb's version contains in-frame clones alone and is incomplete. Of roughly 200,000 clones detected, about 93% appear once; the ten largest clones hold roughly 0.76%. The sequenced sample was peripheral blood. The source is a man aged 25-45 years with COVID-19, enrolled during active disease. CDR3s include the opening cysteine and the closing phenylalanine or tryptophan. The size entry is marked missing in some rows and otherwise reads once, few, many or a size class.

TRBV6-5	.	CASGGGVNTGELFF
TRBV7-2	.	CASSLAAVEGNQPQHF
TRBV10-3	.	CAISEAQVNYGYTF
TRBV5-1	.	CASSSTGTELHNEQFF
TRBV19	.	CASSIGQGAFGTEAFF
TRBV21-1	.	CASSTDSHTGELFF
TRBV30	once	CAWHLDRVGGYTF
TRBV2	once	CASSLGQGNTGELFF
TRBV6-1	.	CASSEAGGGFEQYF
TRBV5-6	.	CASSLGGGGDYGYTF
TRBV5-1	.	CASSPGGAPGNTIYF
TRBV10-2	.	CASQSGTSNYEQYF
TRBV24-1	.	CATSRGGVHNEQFF
TRBV7-2	.	CASTFRGGRTDTQYF
TRBV3-1/TRBV3-2	.	CASSQDKSGGRVEKLFF
TRBV28	.	CASSFFRGTGGESPLHF
TRBV5-1	.	CASSPRTGTGNTIYF
TRBV27	once	CASSLLRENSPLHF
TRBV5-1	.	CASSLPGEGYGYTF
TRBV20-1	.	CSASPYDRASNQPQHF
TRBV7-9	once	CASSRLQGLNTEAFF
TRBV6-5	once	CASSYLVGGPAGELFF
TRBV7-6	.	CASSFASGIQETQYF
TRBV9	.	CASSVEAGGFEAFF
TRBV6-5	.	CASSYTGVGQPQHF
TRBV7-9	.	CASSLDTRGNSPLHF
TRBV5-1	.	CASSLTSSRVYEQYF
TRBV15	.	CATSSETGVGEKLFF
TRBV5-1	.	CAPGGRGQWETQYF
TRBV5-1	.	CASSPRTGTNEKLFF
TRBV19	.	CASSMSGPPEPYEQYF
TRBV28	.	CASSPGDRVSTEAFF
TRBV15	once	CATSRGTGPNTGELFF